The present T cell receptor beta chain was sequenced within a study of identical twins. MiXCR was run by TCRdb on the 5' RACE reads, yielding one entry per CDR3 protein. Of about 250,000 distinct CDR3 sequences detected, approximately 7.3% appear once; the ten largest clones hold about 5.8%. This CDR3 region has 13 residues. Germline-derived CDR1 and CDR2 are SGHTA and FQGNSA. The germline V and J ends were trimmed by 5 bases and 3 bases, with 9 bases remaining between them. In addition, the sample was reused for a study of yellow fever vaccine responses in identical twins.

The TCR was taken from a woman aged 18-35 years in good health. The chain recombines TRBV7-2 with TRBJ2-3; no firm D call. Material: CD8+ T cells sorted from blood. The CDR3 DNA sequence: TGTGCCAGCAGCACCCATCGTACAGATACGCAGTATTTT. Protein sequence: CASSTHRTDTQYF.